This T cell receptor (beta chain) was captured by sequencing in a study of identical twins. Findings and limits, study-wide: Less excess twin sharing appeared in beta out-of-frame sequences.

TCRdb ran MiXCR on the 5' RACE reads and lists one entry per CDR3 protein. The sample yields some 710,000 distinct CDR3 sequences, approximately 6.1% seen once. V was shortened by 2 bases and J by 1 base, with 13 bases between the two germline ends. The CDR3 covers 16 residues. From germline, CDR1 is LGHDT and CDR2 YNNKEL (reference sequence). This clonotype appeared many times. Its target is unknown. Sequences were obtained from naive T cells sorted from blood. The TCR originated in a man between 18 and 29 years old in good health. This chain joins TRBV3-1 and TRBJ2-3, with a tentative D call TRBD2 (5 bases). The CDR3 DNA sequence: TGTGCCAGCAGCCAATCCCCTAGCAGACGCACAGATACGCAGTATTTT. Encoded protein: CASSQSPSRRTDTQYF.